This T cell receptor beta chain was found in a study of response to subunit inactivated influenza vaccine. General study points: The authors put forward the suggestion that each seasonal influenza vaccination may bring in only a limited number of new T cells.

With regard to this clonotype: Its antigen is as yet unknown.

The CDR3 is 14 amino acids. The V segment lost 5 bases and the J segment 1 base; nucleotides outside the gene matches: 7. The germline gives CDR1 DFQATT, CDR2 SNEGSKA (reference sequence). Each CDR3 protein gets one entry after TCRdb re-called the RT-PCR reads with MiXCR. The sample lists approximately 730,000 distinct CDR3 sequences, roughly 13% occurring once. This sequence joins TRBV20-1 and TRBJ1-1; 7 nucleotides match TRBD1. The TCR was taken from a man in his forties or fifties who received an inactivated influenza vaccine. The material was PBMCs from blood, obtained 14 to 15 days before vaccination. CDR3 amino acids: CSASRDSSNTEAFF. The CDR3 nucleotides are TGCAGTGCTTCACGGGACAGCTCGAACACTGAAGCTTTCTTT.